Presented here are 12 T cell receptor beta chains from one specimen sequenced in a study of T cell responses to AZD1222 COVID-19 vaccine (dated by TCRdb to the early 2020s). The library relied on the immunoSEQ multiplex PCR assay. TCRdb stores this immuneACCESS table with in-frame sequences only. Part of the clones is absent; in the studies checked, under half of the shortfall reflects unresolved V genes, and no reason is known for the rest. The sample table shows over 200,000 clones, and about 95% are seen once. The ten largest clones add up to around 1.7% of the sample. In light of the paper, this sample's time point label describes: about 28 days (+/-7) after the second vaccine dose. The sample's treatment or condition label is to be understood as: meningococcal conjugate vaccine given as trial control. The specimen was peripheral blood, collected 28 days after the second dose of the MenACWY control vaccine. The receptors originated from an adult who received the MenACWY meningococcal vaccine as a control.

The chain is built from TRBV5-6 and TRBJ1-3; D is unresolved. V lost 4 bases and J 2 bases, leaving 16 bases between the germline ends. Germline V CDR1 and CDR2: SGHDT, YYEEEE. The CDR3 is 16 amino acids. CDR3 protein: CASSRTSSSAGNTIYF. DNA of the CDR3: TGTGCCAGCAGCCGGACCTCATCGAGCGCTGGAAACACCATATATTTT.

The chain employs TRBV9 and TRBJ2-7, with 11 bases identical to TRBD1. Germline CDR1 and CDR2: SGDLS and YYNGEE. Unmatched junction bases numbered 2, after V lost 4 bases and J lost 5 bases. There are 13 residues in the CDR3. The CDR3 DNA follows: TGTGCCAGCAGCTCGGGACAGGGGGACGAGCAGTACTTC. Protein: CASSSGQGDEQYF.

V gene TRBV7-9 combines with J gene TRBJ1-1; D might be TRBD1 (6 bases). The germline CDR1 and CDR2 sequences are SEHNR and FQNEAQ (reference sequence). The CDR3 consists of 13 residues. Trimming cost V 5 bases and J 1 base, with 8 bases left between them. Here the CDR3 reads CASSTTGNTEAFF. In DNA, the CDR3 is TGTGCCAGCAGCACGACAGGGAACACTGAAGCTTTCTTT.

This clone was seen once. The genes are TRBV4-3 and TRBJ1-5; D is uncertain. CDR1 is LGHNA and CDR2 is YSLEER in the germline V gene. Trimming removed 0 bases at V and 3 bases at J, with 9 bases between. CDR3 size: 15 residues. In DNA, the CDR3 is TGCGCCAGCAGCCAAGATCTTCGTGTCAATCAGCCCCAGCATTTT. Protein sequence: CASSQDLRVNQPQHF.

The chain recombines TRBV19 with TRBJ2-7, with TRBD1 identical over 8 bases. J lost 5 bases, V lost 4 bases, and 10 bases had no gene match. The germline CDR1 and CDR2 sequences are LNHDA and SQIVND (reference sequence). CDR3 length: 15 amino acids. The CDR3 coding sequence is TGTGCCAGTAGTACAGGGACAGGCGCGAGCGACGAGCAGTACTTC. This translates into CASSTGTGASDEQYF.

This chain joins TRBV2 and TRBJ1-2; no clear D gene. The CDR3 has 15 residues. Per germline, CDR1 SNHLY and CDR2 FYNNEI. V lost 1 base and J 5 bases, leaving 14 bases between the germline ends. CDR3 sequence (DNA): TGTGCCAGCAGTGAAGGTCGGGGAGTATGGTATGGCTACACCTTC. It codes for CASSEGRGVWYGYTF.

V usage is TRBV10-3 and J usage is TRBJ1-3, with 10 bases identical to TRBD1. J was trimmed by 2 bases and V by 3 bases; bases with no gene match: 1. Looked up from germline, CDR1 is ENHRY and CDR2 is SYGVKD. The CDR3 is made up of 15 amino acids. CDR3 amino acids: CAISDGTGAGNTIYF. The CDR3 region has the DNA TGTGCCATCAGTGACGGGACAGGGGCTGGAAACACCATATATTTT.

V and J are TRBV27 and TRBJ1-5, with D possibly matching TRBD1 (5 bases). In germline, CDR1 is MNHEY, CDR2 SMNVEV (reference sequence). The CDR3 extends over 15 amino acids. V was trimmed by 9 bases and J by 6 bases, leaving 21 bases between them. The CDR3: CARGMGRMCGQPQHF. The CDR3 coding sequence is TGTGCCAGAGGAATGGGACGGATGTGCGGTCAGCCCCAGCATTTT.

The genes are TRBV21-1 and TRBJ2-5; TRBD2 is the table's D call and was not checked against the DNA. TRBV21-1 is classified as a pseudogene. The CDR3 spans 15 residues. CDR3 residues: CASSKSYRVWETQYF. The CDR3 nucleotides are TGTGCCAGCAGCAAATCCTATCGGGTCTGGGAGACCCAGTACTTC.

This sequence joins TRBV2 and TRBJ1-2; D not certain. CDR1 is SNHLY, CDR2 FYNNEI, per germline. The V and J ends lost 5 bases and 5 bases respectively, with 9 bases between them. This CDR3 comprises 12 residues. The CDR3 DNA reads TGTGCCAGCAGTCTCACTGTTTATGGCTACACCTTC. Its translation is CASSLTVYGYTF.

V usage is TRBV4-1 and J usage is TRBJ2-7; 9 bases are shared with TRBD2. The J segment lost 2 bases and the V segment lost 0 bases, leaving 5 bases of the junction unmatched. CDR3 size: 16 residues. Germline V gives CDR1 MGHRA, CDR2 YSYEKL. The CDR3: CASSQEEASGAYEQYF. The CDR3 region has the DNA TGCGCCAGCAGCCAAGAAGAGGCTAGCGGGGCCTACGAGCAGTACTTC.

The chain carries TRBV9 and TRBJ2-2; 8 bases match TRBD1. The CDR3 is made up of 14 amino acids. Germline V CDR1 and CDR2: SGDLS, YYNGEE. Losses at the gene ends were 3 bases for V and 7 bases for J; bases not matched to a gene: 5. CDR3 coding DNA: TGTGCCAGCAGCGATGGACAGGGTATCGGGGAGCTGTTTTTT. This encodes CASSDGQGIGELFF.